This T cell receptor beta chain was found in a study of CD8 T cells in ankylosing spondylitis. Overall study findings and caveats: In ankylosing spondylitis patients, matched synovial fluid reportedly showed significant enrichment of disease-linked clones.

CDR1 and CDR2 (germline): DFQATT, SNEGSKA (reference sequence). CDR3 length equals 14 residues. V was pared by 2 bases and J by 9 bases, with 4 bases of the junction left unmatched. 5'-RACE, quantitative and with molecular barcodes, yielded the TCR beta libraries. TCRdb called the 5' RACE reads again in MiXCR, with one record for every CDR3 protein. In the table there are 200,000 to 300,000 distinct CDR3 sequences, over 30% of which are singletons. With regard to this clonotype: Its antigen is still unknown.

The chain is built from TRBV20-1 and TRBJ1-6; 10 bases map to TRBD1. The material sequenced was blood, either unsorted or a sorted T cell fraction (not recorded which). The clonotype originates from a male donor with ankylosing spondylitis or in good health (not recorded which). The CDR3 sequence: CSARTGTGVSPLHF. The CDR3 DNA reads TGCAGTGCTAGAACGGGGACAGGGGTTTCACCCCTCCACTTT.